This T cell receptor beta chain is from a study of blood T cell repertoires in COVID-19. For the study at large: The samples span acute and convalescent COVID-19 from the United States, Italy and Spain. The cDNA or gDNA used as material had been derived from T cells, B-cell-depleted T cells, or PBMCs.

Per the original data handling: Reference gene primer amplification in the assay estimated nucleated cell counts. Libraries were prepared by immunoSEQ multiplex PCR; TCRdb keeps only in-frame clonotypes and omits some of them. For V, J and clone size, that table is used; D and trimming come from the DNA. The sample consists of 150,000 to 200,000 clones, roughly 91% of them appearing once. Germline V gene data show CDR1 as SGHKS and CDR2 as YYEKEE (reference sequence). J gave up 4 bases and V 3 bases, and 8 bases lay outside the gene matches. The length of the CDR3 is 15 residues. This chain joins TRBV5-5 and TRBJ1-2, with 8 positions matching TRBD1. This TCR was sampled from a human donor in a cohort sampled during active COVID-19. Sequenced material: peripheral blood. The CDR3 region is CASSSTLTGVYGYTF. The CDR3 bases are TGTGCCAGCAGCTCTACTCTGACAGGGGTCTATGGCTACACCTTC.